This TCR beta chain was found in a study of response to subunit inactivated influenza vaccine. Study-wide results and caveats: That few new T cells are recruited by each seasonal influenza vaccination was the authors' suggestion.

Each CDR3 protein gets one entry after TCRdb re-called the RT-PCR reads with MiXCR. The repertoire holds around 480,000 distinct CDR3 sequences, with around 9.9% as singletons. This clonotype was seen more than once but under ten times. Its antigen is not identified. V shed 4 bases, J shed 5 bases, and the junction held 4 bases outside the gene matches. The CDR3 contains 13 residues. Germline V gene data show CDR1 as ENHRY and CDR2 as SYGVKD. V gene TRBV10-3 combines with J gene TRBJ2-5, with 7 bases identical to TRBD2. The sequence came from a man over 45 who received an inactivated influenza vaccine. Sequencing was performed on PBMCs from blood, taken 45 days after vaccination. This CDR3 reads CAISAGLWETQYF. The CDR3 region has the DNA TGTGCCATCAGTGCGGGACTATGGGAGACCCAGTACTTC.